This T cell receptor beta chain was sequenced for a study of Ad26.COV2.S vaccination and SARS-CoV-2 variants. In the study overall: The Ad26.COV2.S arm of the COV1001 trial was where the donor was placed. The authors gave Ad26.COV2.S intramuscularly, either once or twice 56 days apart.

The germline gives CDR1 LGHDT, CDR2 YNNKEL (reference sequence). Trimming cost V 4 bases and J 0 bases, with 10 bases left between them. CDR3 size: 15 residues. Using immunoSEQ multiplex PCR, the repertoire was profiled, and TCRdb retains in-frame clones only, with some absent. The sample has about 400,000 clones; 88% are singletons. Treatment denoted: roughly 18 received Ad26.COV2.S at low or high dose, single or two shots; about five received placebo; per-sample allocation not given. The samples were gathered on day 63 after the first injection of vaccine or placebo. The sequence came from a person between 18 and 65 years old who received the Ad26.COV2.S COVID-19 vaccine or a placebo. The source was peripheral blood, collected in a trial of Ad26.COV2.S vaccine versus placebo. This chain uses TRBV3-1 (or the pseudogene TRBV3-2) with TRBJ1-3, with D hard to call. The CDR3 nucleotides read TGTGCCAGCAGCCCCAATCTGAGCTCTGGAAACACCATATATTTT. Its translation is CASSPNLSSGNTIYF.